This TCR beta chain comes out of a study of CD8+ T cells in alopecia areata. J lost 0 bases, V lost 7 bases, and 4 bases had no gene match. The germline CDR1 and CDR2 sequences are SGHRS and YFSETQ. The CDR3 consists of 14 residues. This clone came up once. In the same sample, other DNA sequences code for this CDR3. As the sequencing template, cDNA was produced by extracting RNA and reverse transcribing it. Produced via immunoSEQ multiplex PCR; TCRdb's table is partial and in-frame only. The sample has roughly 220,000 clones, roughly two fifths seen once. Regarding treatment: oral pan-JAK inhibitor, 5-10 mg twice daily.

This TCR was recovered from a human donor with alopecia areata. The rearrangement joins TRBV5-1 to TRBJ2-1; 7 bases align to TRBD1. The sample in question was CD4+ T cells sorted from blood, obtained at roughly week 30, from a patient treated with tofacitinib. CDR3 in amino acids: CASRGQNSYNEQFF. CDR3 nucleotide sequence: TGCGCCAGCCGGGGACAGAACTCCTACAATGAGCAGTTCTTC.